This TCR beta chain was documented in a study of blood T cell repertoires in COVID-19. The overall study: Whether acute or convalescent, the COVID-19 samples came from the United States, Italy and Spain. From T cells, B-cell-depleted T cells, or PBMCs came the material, which was cDNA or gDNA.

From germline, CDR1 is SQVTM and CDR2 ANQGSEA. J lost 0 bases, V lost 4 bases, and 9 bases had no gene match. The length of the CDR3 is 16 residues. This clone was observed a handful of times. Method: immunoSEQ multiplex PCR; TCRdb's copy keeps in-frame clones and lacks some. This sample has about 55,000 clones, with under 85% found just once. This chain joins TRBV29-1 and TRBJ1-3; 7 nucleotides align to TRBD1. The origin of this receptor is a woman aged 55-69 years with acute or convalescent COVID-19. Sequenced sample: peripheral blood. The CDR3, as DNA: TGCAGCGTTGCCGGGACAGTAAGCAACTCTGGAAACACCATATATTTT. Translating it yields CSVAGTVSNSGNTIYF.